A single sample is the source of the 22 T cell receptor beta chains below, sequenced in a study of technical replicates of blood from a few donors. Clones were sequenced by immunoSEQ multiplex PCR, and TCRdb holds only the in-frame ones, with some missing. This repertoire shows about 97,000 clones, approximately 96% found once; its top ten account for about 0.39%. The sequencing input was T cells isolated from PBMCs. These receptors came from a human donor in good health.

V is TRBV9 and J is TRBJ2-7, with D possibly being TRBD2 (7 bases). CDR3 length: 14 residues. V was clipped by 4 bases and J by 5 bases, with 16 bases between them. Germline V gene sequence: CDR1 SGDLS, CDR2 YYNGEE. The DNA for the CDR3 is TGTGCCAGCAGCCCGTCCGGGGGGCGCAACGAGCAGTACTTC. Translated, it gives CASSPSGGRNEQYF.

The rearrangement links TRBV7-9 to TRBJ2-1; TRBD1 agrees at 8 bases. The CDR3 is made up of 16 amino acids. CDR1 is SEHNR and CDR2 is FQNEAQ in the germline V gene (reference sequence). Trimming at V came to 5 bases and at J to 6 bases, leaving 12 bases not matched to a gene. This CDR3 is CASSQGAGNFPNEQFF. The CDR3 coding sequence is TGTGCCAGCAGCCAGGGGGCGGGAAATTTTCCCAATGAGCAGTTCTTC.

The V gene is TRBV7-2, the J gene TRBJ2-7; TRBD2 agrees at 7 bases. Germline V gene sequence: CDR1 SGHTA, CDR2 FQGNSA. The CDR3 totals 16 residues. Trimming at V came to 1 base and at J to 2 bases, leaving 8 bases not matched to a gene. In nucleotides, the CDR3 is TGTGCCAGCAGCTTAGTTGGGGGGAGGGCTACCTACGAGCAGTACTTC. This gives the protein CASSLVGGRATYEQYF. Together with reference TRBV7-2 and TRBJ2-7, the CDR3 gives the full variable domain: GAGVSQSPSNKVTEKGKDVELRCDPISGHTALYWYRQSLGQGLEFLIYFQGNSAPDKSGLPSDRFSAERTGGSVSTLTIQRTQQEDSAVYLCASSLVGGRATYEQYFGPGTRLTVT.

The CDR3 DNA reads TGTGCCAGCAGATTAAACACAGGGGTGAACACTGAAGCTTTCTTT. Its protein product is CASRLNTGVNTEAFF. V is TRBV2 and J is TRBJ1-1, with 7 bases identical to TRBD1. The CDR3 covers 15 residues. The V gene's germline CDR1 is SNHLY and CDR2 FYNNEI. V lost 6 bases to trimming and J lost 0 bases; unmatched junction nucleotides: 7.

The rearrangement links TRBV18 to TRBJ1-5, with D possibly being TRBD1 (5 bases). The CDR3 runs to 17 residues. The V end was cut by 2 bases, the J end by 0 bases, with 14 bases between. Germline V gene data show CDR1 as KGHSH and CDR2 as LQKENI. This chain's CDR3 is CASSPLAGRDSNQPQHF. Here the CDR3 DNA reads TGTGCCAGCTCACCATTAGCGGGCAGGGATAGCAATCAGCCCCAGCATTTT.

This chain joins TRBV30 and TRBJ1-2; TRBD1 is a possible D gene (5 bases). The CDR3 spans 13 residues. Germline V gives CDR1 GTSNPN, CDR2 SVGIG (reference sequence). Trimming left V 0 bases short and J 6 bases short, with 11 bases between. The CDR3 DNA reads as TGTGCCTGGAGTGTTGTAGGGGATAATGGCTACACCTTC. This codes for CAWSVVGDNGYTF.

This sequence joins TRBV29-1 and TRBJ1-1; 7 bases map to TRBD1. Germline V gene data show CDR1 as SQVTM and CDR2 as ANQGSEA. The CDR3 extends over 15 amino acids. V was pared by 0 bases and J by 5 bases, with 9 bases of the junction left unmatched. CDR3 in DNA: TGCAGCGTTGAAGAGGGGGCAGGGGGGTATACTGAAGCTTTCTTT. Translating it yields CSVEEGAGGYTEAFF. The whole variable domain, remainder taken from reference TRBV29-1 and TRBJ1-1, is SAVISQKPSRDICQRGTSLTIQCQVDSQVTMMFWYRQQPGQSLTLIATANQGSEATYESGFVIDKFPISRPNLTFSTLTVSNMSPEDSSIYLCSVEEGAGGYTEAFFGQGTRLTVV.

This clone was picked up one time. This chain uses TRBV4-3 with TRBJ2-7, with 7 positions matching TRBD1. V dropped 3 bases and J dropped 4; count of bases not matched to a gene: 6. The CDR3 covers 14 residues. Germline CDR1 and CDR2: LGHNA and YSLEER. The CDR3 is CASSQARGSYEQYF. DNA for the CDR3: TGCGCCAGCAGCCAGGCCAGGGGGAGTTACGAGCAGTACTTC.

The rearrangement joins TRBV19 to TRBJ2-7, with 7 positions matching TRBD2. This CDR3 contains 17 residues. CDR1 is LNHDA and CDR2 is SQIVND in the germline V gene (reference sequence). V was clipped by 4 bases and J by 2 bases; unmatched bases: 14. The CDR3 loop is CASSRGGRDGLPYEQYF. DNA for the CDR3: TGTGCCAGTAGTAGGGGAGGGCGGGACGGACTACCCTACGAGCAGTACTTC.

V usage is TRBV7-8 and J usage is TRBJ1-1; a weak D match, TRBD1 (5 bases). V lost 5 bases to trimming and J lost 2 bases, with 15 bases between them. CDR3 length: 15 amino acids. Per the germline V gene, CDR1 is SGHVS and CDR2 is FQNEAQ. The CDR3, as DNA: TGTGCCAGCAGCACACGACAGATATATAACACTGAAGCTTTCTTT. It encodes CASSTRQIYNTEAFF. Complete variable domain (other parts from reference TRBV7-8 and TRBJ1-1): GAGVSQSPRYKVAKRGQDVALRCDPISGHVSLFWYQQALGQGPEFLTYFQNEAQLDKSGLPSDRFFAERPEGSVSTLKIQRTQQEDSAVYLCASSTRQIYNTEAFFGQGTRLTVV.

The chain joins TRBV5-6 to TRBJ2-1, with TRBD2 as a possible D gene (5 bases). Per germline, CDR1 SGHDT and CDR2 YYEEEE. This CDR3 has 16 residues. V shed 1 base and J shed 7 bases, with 18 bases lying between them. CDR3 bases: TGTGCCAGCAGCTTGTTTGAGGGCCAATGGGGTAATGAGCAGTTCTTC. It codes for CASSLFEGQWGNEQFF.

The chain combines TRBV6-5 with TRBJ1-1; D might be TRBD1 (6 bases). Germline V gene lookup returns CDR1 MNHEY and CDR2 SVGAGI. The CDR3 sequence is 12 residues long. Trimming took 0 bases from V and 11 from J, leaving 10 bases between them. CDR3 in amino acids: CASSYSAGVAFF. DNA of the CDR3: TGTGCCAGCAGTTACTCGGCAGGGGTGGCTTTCTTT.

V is TRBV7-8 and J is TRBJ1-1; D remains ambiguous. V lost 2 bases to trimming and J lost 0 bases, with 7 bases between them. The germline gives CDR1 SGHVS, CDR2 FQNEAQ. CDR3 length: 14 amino acids. The DNA of the CDR3 is TGTGCCAGCAGCTTAAGCACGATGAACACTGAAGCTTTCTTT. Encoded protein: CASSLSTMNTEAFF.

The chain links TRBV7-3 to TRBJ1-5; possible D gene TRBD1, 5 bases. Germline loops: CDR1 SGHTA, CDR2 FQGTGA. The CDR3 consists of 16 residues. Deletions cut 5 bases from V and 1 base from J, with 15 bases between. The CDR3 sequence: CASSPRTNGSNQPQHF. The CDR3 DNA sequence: TGTGCCAGCAGCCCCCGGACAAACGGCAGCAATCAGCCCCAGCATTTT.

This chain connects TRBV10-1 to TRBJ1-2; 10 nucleotides agree with TRBD1. Trimming at V came to 5 bases and at J to 6 bases, leaving 3 bases not matched to a gene. CDR1 and CDR2 (germline): WNHNN, SYGVQD (reference sequence). This CDR3 contains 13 residues. CDR3 loop: CASSPGTGDGYTF. CDR3 sequence (DNA): TGCGCCAGCAGTCCCGGGACAGGGGATGGCTACACCTTC.

This sequence joins TRBV11-3 and TRBJ2-1; 8 nucleotides match TRBD2. Trimming at V came to 1 base and at J to 4 bases, leaving 6 bases not matched to a gene. Germline CDR1 reads SGHNT; CDR2 reads YENEEA. The CDR3 has 16 amino acids. The CDR3 DNA reads TGTGCCAGCAGCTTAGGACGGGAGGGACATTACAATGAGCAGTTCTTC. Protein: CASSLGREGHYNEQFF.

The V call is TRBV4-1, the J call TRBJ2-1, with 10 nucleotides matching TRBD2. CDR3 length equals 16 residues. J lost 6 bases, V lost 0 bases, and 5 bases had no gene match. CDR1 MGHRA and CDR2 YSYEKL come from the germline V gene. The CDR3 reads CASSQDASGSSNEQFF. The CDR3 DNA is TGCGCCAGCAGCCAAGATGCTAGCGGGAGTTCCAATGAGCAGTTCTTC.

V gene TRBV19 combines with J gene TRBJ1-5; D may be TRBD1 (6 bases). Trimming shortened V by 6 bases and J by 3 bases, and 9 bases separated the two germline ends. The CDR3 is 13 residues long. The V gene's germline CDR1 is LNHDA and CDR2 SQIVND (reference sequence). The CDR3 sequence: CASSTGHNQPQHF. As DNA, the CDR3 is TGTGCCAGTAGCACGGGACACAATCAGCCCCAGCATTTT.

This chain uses TRBV19 with TRBJ1-4, with 9 bases matching TRBD1. The trim removed 6 bases at V and 8 bases at J, leaving 7 bases unmatched. Germline V lookup: CDR1 LNHDA, CDR2 SQIVND (reference sequence). The CDR3 sequence is 14 residues long. The CDR3 DNA reads TGTGCCAGTAGCATGGGACAGGGAATGGAAAAACTGTTTTTT. The encoded protein is CASSMGQGMEKLFF. The whole variable domain, remainder taken from reference TRBV19 and TRBJ1-4, is DGGITQSPKYLFRKEGQNVTLSCEQNLNHDAMYWYRQDPGQGLRLIYYSQIVNDFQKGDIAEGYSVSREKKESFPLTVTSAQKNPTAFYLCASSMGQGMEKLFFGSGTQLSVL.

V and J are TRBV7-9 and TRBJ2-1; TRBD2 agrees at 14 bases. The J segment lost 5 bases and the V segment lost 6 bases, leaving 9 bases of the junction unmatched. Per the germline V gene, CDR1 is SEHNR and CDR2 is FQNEAQ (reference sequence). This CDR3 spans 17 amino acids. The CDR3 DNA is TGTGCCAGCAGTCAGACTAGCGGGAGGGCCATTGACAATGAGCAGTTCTTC. Its translation: CASSQTSGRAIDNEQFF.

V usage is TRBV5-1 and J usage is TRBJ2-7; TRBD2 matches 10 bases. The CDR3 sequence is 18 residues long. V was clipped by 1 base and J by 0 bases; unmatched bases: 10. Germline-derived CDR1 and CDR2 are SGHRS and YFSETQ. CDR3 sequence reads: CASSLPKAGGPGSYEQYF. CDR3 nucleotide sequence: TGCGCCAGCAGCTTGCCTAAAGCGGGAGGGCCCGGCTCCTACGAGCAGTACTTC.

This CDR3 is CASSQVAGTPNTEAFF. The CDR3 coding sequence is TGCGCCAGCAGCCAAGTCGCCGGGACACCGAACACTGAAGCTTTCTTT. This rearrangement joins TRBV4-3 to TRBJ1-1, with D perhaps matching TRBD1 (6 bases). Germline CDR1 and CDR2: LGHNA and YSLEER. The CDR3 spans 16 residues. Trimming cost V 1 base and J 1 base, with 13 bases left between them.